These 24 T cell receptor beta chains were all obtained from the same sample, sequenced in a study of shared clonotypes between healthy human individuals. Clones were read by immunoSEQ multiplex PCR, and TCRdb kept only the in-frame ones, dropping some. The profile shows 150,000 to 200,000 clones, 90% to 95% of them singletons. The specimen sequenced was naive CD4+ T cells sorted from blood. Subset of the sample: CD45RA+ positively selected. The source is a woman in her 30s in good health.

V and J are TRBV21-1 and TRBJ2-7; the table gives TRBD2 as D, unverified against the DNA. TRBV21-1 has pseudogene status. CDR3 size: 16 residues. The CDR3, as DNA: TGTGCCACTCAGGGACTGGCGGGAGGGCCCCCCTACGAGCAGTACTTC. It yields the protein CATQGLAGGPPYEQYF.

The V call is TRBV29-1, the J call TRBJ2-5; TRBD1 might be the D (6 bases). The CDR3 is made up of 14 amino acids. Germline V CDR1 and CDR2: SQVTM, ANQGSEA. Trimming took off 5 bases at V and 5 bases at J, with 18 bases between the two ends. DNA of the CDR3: TGCAGCGTTACCTGGGGGCAGGGGAAGGAGACCCAGTACTTC. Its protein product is CSVTWGQGKETQYF.

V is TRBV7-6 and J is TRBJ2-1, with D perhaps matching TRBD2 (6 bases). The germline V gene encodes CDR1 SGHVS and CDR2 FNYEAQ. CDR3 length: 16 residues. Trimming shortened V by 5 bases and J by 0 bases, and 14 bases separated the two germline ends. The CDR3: CASSPSGVGSYNEQFF. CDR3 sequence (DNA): TGTGCCAGCAGCCCCTCGGGGGTGGGCTCCTACAATGAGCAGTTCTTC.

CDR3 sequence reads: CASSKEGTVGEKLFF. DNA for the CDR3: TGTGCCAGCAGCAAAGAAGGGACAGTGGGTGAAAAACTGTTTTTT. The chain joins TRBV21-1 to TRBJ1-4; TRBD1 is the table's D call and was not checked against the DNA. TRBV21-1 is a pseudogene. This CDR3 is 15 amino acids long.

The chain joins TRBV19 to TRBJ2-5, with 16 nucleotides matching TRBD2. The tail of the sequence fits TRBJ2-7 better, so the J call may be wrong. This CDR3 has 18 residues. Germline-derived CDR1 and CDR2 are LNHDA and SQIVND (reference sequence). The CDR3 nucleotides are TGTGCCAGTAGTAGGACGGGGACTAGCGGGAGGGTCGGCTACGAGCAGTACTTC. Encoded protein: CASSRTGTSGRVGYEQYF.

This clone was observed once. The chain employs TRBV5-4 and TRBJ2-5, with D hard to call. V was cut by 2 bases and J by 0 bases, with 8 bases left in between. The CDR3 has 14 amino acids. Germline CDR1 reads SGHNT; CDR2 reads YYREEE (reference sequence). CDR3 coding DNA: TGTGCCAGCAGCTTAAACAGCTACCAAGAGACCCAGTACTTC. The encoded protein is CASSLNSYQETQYF.

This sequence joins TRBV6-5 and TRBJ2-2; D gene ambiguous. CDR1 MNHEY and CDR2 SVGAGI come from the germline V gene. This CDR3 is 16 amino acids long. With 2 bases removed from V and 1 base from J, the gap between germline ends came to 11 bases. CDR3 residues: CASSYDDILNTGELFF. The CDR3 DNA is TGTGCCAGCAGTTACGACGACATTTTGAACACCGGGGAGCTGTTTTTT.

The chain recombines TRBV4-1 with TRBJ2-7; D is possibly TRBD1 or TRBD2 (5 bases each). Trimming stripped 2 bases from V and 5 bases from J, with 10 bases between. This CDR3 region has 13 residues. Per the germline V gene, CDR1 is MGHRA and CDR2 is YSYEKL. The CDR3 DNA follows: TGCGCCAGCAGCCAACCCAGAGGGGACGAGCAGTACTTC. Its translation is CASSQPRGDEQYF.

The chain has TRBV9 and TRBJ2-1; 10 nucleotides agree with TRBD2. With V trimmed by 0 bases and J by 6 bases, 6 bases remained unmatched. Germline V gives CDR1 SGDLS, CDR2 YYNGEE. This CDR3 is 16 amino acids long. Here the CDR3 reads CASSVAGAGGLNEQFF. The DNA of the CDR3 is TGTGCCAGCAGCGTAGCTGGAGCGGGAGGGCTCAATGAGCAGTTCTTC. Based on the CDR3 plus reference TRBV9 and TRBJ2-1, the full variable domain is DSGVTQTPKHLITATGQRVTLRCSPRSGDLSVYWYQQSLDQGLQFLIQYYNGEERAKGNILERFSAQQFPDLHSELNLSSLELGDSALYFCASSVAGAGGLNEQFFGPGTRLTVL.

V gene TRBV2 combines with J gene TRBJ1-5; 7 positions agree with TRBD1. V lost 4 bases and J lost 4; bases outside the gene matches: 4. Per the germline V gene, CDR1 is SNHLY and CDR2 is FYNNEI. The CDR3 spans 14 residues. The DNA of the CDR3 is TGTGCCAGCAGTGGACAGGGAGGTAATCAGCCCCAGCATTTT. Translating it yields CASSGQGGNQPQHF.

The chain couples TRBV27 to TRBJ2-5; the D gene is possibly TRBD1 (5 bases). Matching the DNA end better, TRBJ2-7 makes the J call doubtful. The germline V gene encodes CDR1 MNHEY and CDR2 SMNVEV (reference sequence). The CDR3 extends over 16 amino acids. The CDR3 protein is CASSSPPRQGSYEQYF. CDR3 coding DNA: TGTGCCAGCAGTTCCCCCCCTCGTCAGGGCTCCTACGAGCAGTACTTC.

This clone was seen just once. CDR3 sequence (DNA): TGTGCCAGCAGTGAAGCGCTTTCGGGTCTCGGTCAGCCCCAGCATTTT. Amino acids: CASSEALSGLGQPQHF. J is TRBJ1-5 and V is TRBV2; no clear D. Germline loops: CDR1 SNHLY, CDR2 FYNNEI. Trimming took off 0 bases at V and 6 bases at J, with 15 bases between the two ends. This CDR3 is 16 amino acids long.

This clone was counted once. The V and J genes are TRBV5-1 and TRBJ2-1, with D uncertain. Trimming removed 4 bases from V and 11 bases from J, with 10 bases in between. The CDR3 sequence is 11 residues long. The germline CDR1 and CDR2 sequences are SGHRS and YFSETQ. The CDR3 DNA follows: TGCGCCAGCAGCGCGACTGAACAGCAGTTCTTC. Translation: CASSATEQQFF.

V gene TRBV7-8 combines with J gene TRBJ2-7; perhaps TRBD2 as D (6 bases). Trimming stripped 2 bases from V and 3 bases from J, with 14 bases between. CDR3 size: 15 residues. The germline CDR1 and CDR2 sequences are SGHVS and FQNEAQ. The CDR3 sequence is CASSLFRERVYEQYF. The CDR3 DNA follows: TGTGCCAGCAGCTTATTCCGGGAGCGGGTCTACGAGCAGTACTTC.

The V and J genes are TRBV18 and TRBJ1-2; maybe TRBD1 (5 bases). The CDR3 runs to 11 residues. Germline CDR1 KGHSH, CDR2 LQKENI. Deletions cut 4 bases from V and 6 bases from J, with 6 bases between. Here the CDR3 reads CASSRGDGYTF. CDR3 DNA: TGTGCCAGCTCACGGGGGGATGGCTACACCTTC.

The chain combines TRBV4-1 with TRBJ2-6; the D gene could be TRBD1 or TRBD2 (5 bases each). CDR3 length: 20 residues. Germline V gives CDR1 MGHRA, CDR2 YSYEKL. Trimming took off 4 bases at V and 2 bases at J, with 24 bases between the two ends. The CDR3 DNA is TGCGCCAGCAGCCCTCCTTGGGGCGAACTAGGGGATCCTGGGGCCAACGTCCTGACTTTC. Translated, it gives CASSPPWGELGDPGANVLTF.

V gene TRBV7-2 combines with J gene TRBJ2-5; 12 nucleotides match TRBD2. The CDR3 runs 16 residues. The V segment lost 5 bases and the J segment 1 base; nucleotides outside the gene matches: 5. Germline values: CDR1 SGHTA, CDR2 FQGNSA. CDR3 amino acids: CASSARLAGAQETQYF. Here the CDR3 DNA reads TGTGCCAGCAGCGCCCGACTAGCGGGAGCCCAAGAGACCCAGTACTTC. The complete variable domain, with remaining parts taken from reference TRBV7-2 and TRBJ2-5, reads GAGVSQSPSNKVTEKGKDVELRCDPISGHTALYWYRQSLGQGLEFLIYFQGNSAPDKSGLPSDRFSAERTGGSVSTLTIQRTQQEDSAVYLCASSARLAGAQETQYFGPGTRLLVL.

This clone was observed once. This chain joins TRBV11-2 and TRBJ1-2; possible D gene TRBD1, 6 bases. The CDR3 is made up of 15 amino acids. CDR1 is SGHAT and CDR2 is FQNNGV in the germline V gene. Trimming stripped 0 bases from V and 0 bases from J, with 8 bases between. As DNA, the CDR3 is TGTGCCAGCAGCTTAGATCAGGGGACTAACTATGGCTACACCTTC. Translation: CASSLDQGTNYGYTF.

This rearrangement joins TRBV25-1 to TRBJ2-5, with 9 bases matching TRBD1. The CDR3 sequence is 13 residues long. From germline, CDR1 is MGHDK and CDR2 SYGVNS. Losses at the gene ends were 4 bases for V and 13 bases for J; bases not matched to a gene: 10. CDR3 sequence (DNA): TGTGCCAGCAGTGTTCGGGACAGGGAGGCTCTGTACTTC. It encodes CASSVRDREALYF.

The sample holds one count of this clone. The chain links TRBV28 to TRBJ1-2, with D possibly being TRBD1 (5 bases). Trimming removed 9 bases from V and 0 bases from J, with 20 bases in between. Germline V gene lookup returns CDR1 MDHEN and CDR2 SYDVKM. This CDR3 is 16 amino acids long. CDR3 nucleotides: TGTGCCAGTTCCATTGAGGCGGGGCGGACTAACTATGGCTACACCTTC. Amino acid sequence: CASSIEAGRTNYGYTF.

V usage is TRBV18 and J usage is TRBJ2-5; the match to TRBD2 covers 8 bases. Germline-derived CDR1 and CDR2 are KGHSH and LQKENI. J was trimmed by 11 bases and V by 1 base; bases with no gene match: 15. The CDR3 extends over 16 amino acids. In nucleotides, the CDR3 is TGTGCCAGCTCACCACGGGAGTTAGCGGGATCGGGGGAGCAGTACTTC. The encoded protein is CASSPRELAGSGEQYF.

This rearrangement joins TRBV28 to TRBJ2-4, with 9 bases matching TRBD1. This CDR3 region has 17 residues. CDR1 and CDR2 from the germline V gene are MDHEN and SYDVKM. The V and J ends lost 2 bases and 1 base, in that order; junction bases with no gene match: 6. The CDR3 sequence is CASSLQQGAWAKNIQYF. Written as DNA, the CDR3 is TGTGCCAGCAGTTTACAACAGGGGGCCTGGGCCAAAAACATTCAGTACTTC.

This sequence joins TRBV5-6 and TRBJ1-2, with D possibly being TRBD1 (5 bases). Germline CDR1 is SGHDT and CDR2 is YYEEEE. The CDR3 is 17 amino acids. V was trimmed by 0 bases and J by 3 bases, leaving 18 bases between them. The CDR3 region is CASSLEEVAGLDYGYTF. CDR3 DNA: TGTGCCAGCAGCTTGGAGGAGGTGGCAGGGCTGGACTATGGCTACACCTTC.

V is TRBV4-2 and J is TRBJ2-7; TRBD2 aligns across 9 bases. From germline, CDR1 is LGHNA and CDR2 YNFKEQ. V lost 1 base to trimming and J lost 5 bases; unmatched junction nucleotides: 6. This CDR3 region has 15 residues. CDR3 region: CASSQVLAGKDEQYF. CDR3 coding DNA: TGTGCCAGCAGCCAAGTGCTAGCGGGAAAGGACGAGCAGTACTTC.